The 16 T cell receptor beta chains below were found in one sample sequenced in a study of shared clonotypes between healthy human individuals. Assay used: immunoSEQ multiplex PCR; TCRdb lists only in-frame clones, some missing. The table has roughly 1,500,000 clones, 98% seen once. Sequencing input: naive CD4+ T cells sorted from blood. Regarding subset: CD45RA+ positively selected. These receptors all come from a man aged 30-40 years in good health.

The chain uses TRBV19 and TRBJ2-1; 8 bases align to TRBD1. This CDR3 region has 14 residues. The V and J ends lost 5 bases and 9 bases, in that order; junction bases with no gene match: 9. The germline V gene has CDR1 LNHDA and CDR2 SQIVND (reference sequence). In nucleotides, the CDR3 is TGTGCCAGTAGTCCCCTGGACAGGGTCGGTGAGCAGTTCTTC. It translates to CASSPLDRVGEQFF.

The chain combines TRBV28 with TRBJ2-1; 8 nucleotides agree with TRBD1. CDR1 and CDR2 (germline): MDHEN, SYDVKM. The J segment lost 6 bases and the V segment lost 5 bases, leaving 6 bases of the junction unmatched. The CDR3 sequence is 14 residues long. The CDR3 here is CASSDIGTGNEQFF. The CDR3 DNA follows: TGTGCCAGCAGTGACATCGGGACAGGCAATGAGCAGTTCTTC.

The chain couples TRBV7-2 to TRBJ2-7; weak D call: TRBD1 (5 bases). This CDR3 contains 15 residues. The V end was cut by 1 base, the J end by 0 bases, with 10 bases between. CDR1 is SGHTA and CDR2 is FQGNSA in the germline V gene. Here the CDR3 DNA reads TGTGCCAGCAGCTTAGTTCCGACAGCCTCCTACGAGCAGTACTTC. This codes for CASSLVPTASYEQYF.

V usage is TRBV18 and J usage is TRBJ1-1; TRBD1 might be the D (5 bases). The CDR3 runs 14 residues. V dropped 5 bases and J dropped 11 bases, with 21 bases sitting between them. The germline V gene encodes CDR1 KGHSH and CDR2 LQKENI. CDR3 region: CASSSYETGVAAFF. Here the CDR3 DNA reads TGTGCCAGCTCATCTTACGAAACGGGGGTAGCGGCTTTCTTT.

The V and J genes are TRBV5-1 and TRBJ2-7; TRBD1 aligns across 10 bases. Looked up from germline, CDR1 is SGHRS and CDR2 is YFSETQ. V dropped 4 bases and J dropped 6; count of bases not matched to a gene: 7. The CDR3 extends over 14 amino acids. CDR3: CASSLGQGISEQYF. In DNA form, the CDR3 reads TGCGCCAGCAGCCTGGGACAGGGGATCTCCGAGCAGTACTTC.

This chain's CDR3 is CASSVDRGYNEQFF. DNA for the CDR3: TGTGCCAGTAGTGTGGACAGGGGATACAATGAGCAGTTCTTC. The rearrangement uses TRBV19 and TRBJ2-1, with TRBD1 matching over 9 bases. The CDR3 runs to 14 residues. Germline trimming cut 5 bases from V and 4 bases from J; bases unmatched to any gene: 3. Germline CDR1 reads LNHDA; CDR2 reads SQIVND (reference sequence).

Here the CDR3 reads CAISAADTQYF. CDR3 in DNA: TGTGCCATCAGTGCCGCAGATACGCAGTATTTT. The chain links TRBV10-3 to TRBJ2-3; no reliable D call. Between the trimmed V and J ends, which lost 4 bases and 4 bases, there was a span of 3 bases. The CDR3 has 11 residues. Germline values: CDR1 ENHRY, CDR2 SYGVKD.

The genes are TRBV15 and TRBJ1-5; D gene ambiguous. Germline V gene lookup returns CDR1 LNHNV and CDR2 YYDKDF (reference sequence). The V gene lost 1 base and the J gene lost 4 bases, with 17 bases spanning the gap. This CDR3 is built from 17 residues. CDR3 residues: CATSRGSAAGGNQPQHF. Here the CDR3 DNA reads TGTGCCACCAGCAGAGGCTCGGCAGCGGGAGGTAATCAGCCCCAGCATTTT.

The chain links TRBV5-6 to TRBJ2-1, with D possibly being TRBD2 (6 bases). CDR1 and CDR2 from the germline V gene are SGHDT and YYEEEE. Trimming cost V 3 bases and J 8 bases, with 15 bases left between them. The CDR3 has 14 residues. The CDR3 reads CASSSIRGGDEQFF. The CDR3 DNA is TGTGCCAGCAGCTCAATTAGGGGCGGGGATGAGCAGTTCTTC.

The chain employs TRBV4-1 and TRBJ2-1; 11 nucleotides line up with TRBD2. Germline lookup yields CDR1 MGHRA and CDR2 YSYEKL. Unmatched junction bases numbered 5, after V lost 6 bases and J lost 7 bases. This CDR3 is built from 14 residues. CDR3 amino acids: CASSRASGRNEQFF. The DNA of the CDR3 is TGCGCCAGCAGTCGGGCTAGCGGGAGGAATGAGCAGTTCTTC.

CDR3 in DNA: TGTGCCAGCAGCTTAGGGGACAGGGACTATACTATCTATGGCTACACCTTC. Protein product: CASSLGDRDYTIYGYTF. This chain links TRBV7-9 with TRBJ1-2, with 9 bases lining up with TRBD1. The CDR3 has 17 residues. V shed 1 base and J 4 bases; nucleotides not matched to a gene: 10. Germline V lookup: CDR1 SEHNR, CDR2 FQNEAQ (reference sequence). Using reference TRBV7-9 and TRBJ1-2 for the parts outside the CDR3, the full variable domain is DTGVSQNPRHKITKRGQNVTFRCDPISEHNRLYWYRQTLGQGPEFLTYFQNEAQLEKSRLLSDRFSAERPKGSFSTLEIQRTEQGDSAMYLCASSLGDRDYTIYGYTFGSGTRLTVV.

The chain is built from TRBV29-1 and TRBJ2-7; D might be TRBD1 or TRBD2, each matching 5 bases. The V gene's germline CDR1 is SQVTM and CDR2 ANQGSEA. V was trimmed by 7 bases and J by 0 bases, leaving 22 bases between them. This CDR3 has 16 amino acids. Here the CDR3 reads CSAKVVRGSSSYEQYF. In nucleotides, the CDR3 is TGCAGCGCAAAGGTAGTTCGGGGCAGTAGCTCCTACGAGCAGTACTTC.

The chain links TRBV6-1 to TRBJ2-5, with D possibly being TRBD1 (6 bases). Trimming left V 0 bases short and J 4 bases short, with 12 bases between. The CDR3 has 15 amino acids. Germline V gene lookup returns CDR1 MNHNS and CDR2 SASEGT. CDR3 sequence (DNA): TGTGCCAGCAGTGAAGCGAGGGGGATTGGAGAGACCCAGTACTTC. Protein: CASSEARGIGETQYF.

Remarks on this clone: Other DNA sequences in this sample translate to the same CDR3. The chain recombines TRBV6-5 with TRBJ2-5, with D perhaps matching TRBD2 (5 bases). The CDR3 covers 14 residues. Germline CDR1 is MNHEY and CDR2 is SVGAGI. V dropped 2 bases and J dropped 2 bases, with 9 bases sitting between them. CDR3 nucleotide sequence: TGTGCCAGCAGTTACGCCCGGGGACAAGAGACCCAGTACTTC. Protein product: CASSYARGQETQYF.

The V gene is TRBV11-2, the J gene TRBJ2-3; 8 nucleotides agree with TRBD2. CDR1 and CDR2 (germline): SGHAT, FQNNGV. The length of the CDR3 is 15 residues. V trimming: 3 bases; J trimming: 2 bases; junction bases outside the gene matches: 4. This CDR3 reads CASSLAGGNTDTQYF. The CDR3 DNA sequence: TGTGCCAGCAGCTTGGCGGGAGGAAACACAGATACGCAGTATTTT. The full variable domain, completed using reference TRBV11-2 and TRBJ2-3, is EAGVAQSPRYKIIEKRQSVAFWCNPISGHATLYWYQQILGQGPKLLIQFQNNGVVDDSQLPKDRFSAERLKGVDSTLKIQPAKLEDSAVYLCASSLAGGNTDTQYFGPGTRLTVL.

The rearrangement links TRBV9 to TRBJ1-2; the match to TRBD1 covers 9 bases. The CDR3 extends over 13 amino acids. The V gene's germline CDR1 is SGDLS and CDR2 YYNGEE. J lost 8 bases, V lost 4 bases, and 6 bases had no gene match. The CDR3 region has the DNA TGTGCCAGCAGCTCACAGGGGGCGGAAGGCTACACCTTC. It encodes CASSSQGAEGYTF.